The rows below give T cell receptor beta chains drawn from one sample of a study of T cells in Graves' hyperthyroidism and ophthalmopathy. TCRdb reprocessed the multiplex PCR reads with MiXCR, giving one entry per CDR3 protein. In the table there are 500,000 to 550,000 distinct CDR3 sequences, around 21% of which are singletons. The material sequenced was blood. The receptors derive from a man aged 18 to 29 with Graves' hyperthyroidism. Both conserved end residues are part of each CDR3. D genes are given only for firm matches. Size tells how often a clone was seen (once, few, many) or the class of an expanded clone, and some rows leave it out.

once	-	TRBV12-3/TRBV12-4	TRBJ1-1	CASSLSPPHTPEAFF	TGTGCCAGCAGTTTATCGCCCCCCCATACACCTGAAGCTTTCTTT
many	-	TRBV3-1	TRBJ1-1	CASSQEPGRLNTEAFF	TGTGCCAGCAGCCAAGAGCCGGGAAGACTCAACACTGAAGCTTTCTTT
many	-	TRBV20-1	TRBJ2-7	CSATIGTRGYEQYF	TGCAGTGCTACAATAGGGACCAGGGGCTACGAGCAGTACTTC
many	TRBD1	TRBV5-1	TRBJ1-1	CASSLEGPWGTGDTEAFF	TGCGCCAGCAGCTTGGAAGGCCCCTGGGGGACAGGGGACACTGAAGCTTTCTTT
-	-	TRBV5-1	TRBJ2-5	CASSLRRSLQETQYF	TGCGCCAGCAGCTTACGAAGGTCCCTTCAAGAGACCCAGTACTTC
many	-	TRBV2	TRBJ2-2	CASSINGDKSTGELFF	TGTGCCAGCAGTATAAATGGGGACAAAAGTACCGGGGAGCTGTTTTTT
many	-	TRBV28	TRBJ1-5	CASKPGDPRGGNQPQHF	TGTGCCAGCAAACCCGGGGATCCCAGGGGCGGAAATCAGCCCCAGCATTTT
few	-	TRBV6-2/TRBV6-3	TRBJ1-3	CASSYSAKSDSGNTIYF	TGTGCCAGCAGTTACTCGGCCAAATCCGATTCTGGAAACACCATATATTTT
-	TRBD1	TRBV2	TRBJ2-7	CASKTGEGYEQYF	TGTGCCAGCAAGACAGGGGAAGGCTACGAGCAGTACTTC
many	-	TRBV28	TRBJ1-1	CASSLVVVNPNTEAFF	TGTGCCAGCAGTTTAGTGGTCGTTAACCCCAACACTGAAGCTTTCTTT
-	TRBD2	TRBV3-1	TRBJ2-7	CASSGTSGYYEQYF	TGTGCCAGCAGCGGGACTAGCGGATACTACGAGCAGTACTTC
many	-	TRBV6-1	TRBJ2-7	CASSEGHEQYF	TGTGCCAGCAGTGAAGGGCACGAGCAGTACTTC
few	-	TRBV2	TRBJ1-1	CASTTYRVGTEAFF	TGTGCCAGCACCACTTACAGGGTCGGAACTGAAGCTTTCTTT
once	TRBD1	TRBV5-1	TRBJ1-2	CASHTGDYGYTF	TGCGCCAGCCACACAGGGGACTATGGCTACACCTTC
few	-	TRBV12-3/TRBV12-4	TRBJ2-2	CASSLEEFANTGELFF	TGTGCCAGCAGTTTAGAGGAGTTCGCGAACACCGGGGAGCTGTTTTTT
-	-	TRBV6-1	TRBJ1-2	CASRESWPNYGYTF	TGTGCCAGCAGAGAGAGCTGGCCTAACTATGGCTACACCTTC
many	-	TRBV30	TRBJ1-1	CAVGRNTEAFF	TGTGCCGTCGGGCGGAACACTGAAGCTTTCTTT
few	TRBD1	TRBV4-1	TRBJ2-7	CASNQSWAGGLGQYF	TGCGCCAGCAACCAGTCCTGGGCAGGGGGCCTAGGGCAGTACTTC
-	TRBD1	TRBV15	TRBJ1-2	CATSRGQGRSDYTF	TGTGCCACCAGCAGAGGACAGGGCCGTTCGGACTACACCTTC
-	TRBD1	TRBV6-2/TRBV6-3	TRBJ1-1	CASSFPGTGPEAFF	TGTGCCAGCAGTTTCCCCGGGACAGGGCCTGAAGCTTTCTTT
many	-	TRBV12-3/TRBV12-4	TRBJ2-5	CASSFTAQETQYF	TGTGCCAGCAGTTTTACTGCCCAAGAGACCCAGTACTTC
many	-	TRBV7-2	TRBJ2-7	CASSFVTSGEQYF	TGTGCCAGCAGCTTCGTTACATCGGGCGAGCAGTACTTC
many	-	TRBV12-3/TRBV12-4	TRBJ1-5	CASSFSVTGSQPQHF	TGTGCCAGCAGTTTTAGCGTAACGGGTAGTCAGCCCCAGCATTTT
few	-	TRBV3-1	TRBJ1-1	CASSQRTLFMNTEAFF	TGTGCCAGCAGCCAAAGGACCTTATTCATGAACACTGAAGCTTTCTTT
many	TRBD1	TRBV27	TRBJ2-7	CASSLEEQGYEQYF	TGTGCCAGCAGTTTAGAGGAACAGGGGTACGAGCAGTACTTC
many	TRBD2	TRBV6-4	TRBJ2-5	CASSAPRRGPSGSRQETQYF	TGTGCCAGCAGCGCTCCCAGGCGGGGACCTAGCGGATCCAGACAAGAGACCCAGTACTTC
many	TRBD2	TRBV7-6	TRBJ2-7	CASSLTSESSYEQYF	TGTGCCAGCAGCTTAACTAGCGAGAGCTCCTACGAGCAGTACTTC
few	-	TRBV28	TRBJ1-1	CASTNPRGAFF	TGTGCCAGCACCAACCCCAGGGGAGCTTTCTTT
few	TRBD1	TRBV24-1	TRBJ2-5	CATSDPMTGQYQETQYF	TGTGCCACCAGTGACCCGATGACAGGGCAGTACCAAGAGACCCAGTACTTC
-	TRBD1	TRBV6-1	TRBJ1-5	CASSPDRGHQPQHF	TGTGCCAGCAGCCCGGACAGGGGGCATCAGCCCCAGCATTTT
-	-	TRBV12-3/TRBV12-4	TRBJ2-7	CASTRKVGQEQYF	TGTGCCAGCACCCGTAAGGTGGGGCAAGAGCAGTACTTC
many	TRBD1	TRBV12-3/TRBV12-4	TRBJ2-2	CASSDDRGPTGELFF	TGTGCCAGCAGCGACGACAGGGGGCCCACCGGGGAGCTGTTTTTT
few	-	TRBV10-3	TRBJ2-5	CAISESVGETQYF	TGTGCCATCAGTGAGTCCGTTGGAGAGACCCAGTACTTC
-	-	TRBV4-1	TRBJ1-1	CASSHEPPAIMNTEAFF	TGCGCCAGCAGCCATGAACCGCCCGCAATTATGAACACTGAAGCTTTCTTT
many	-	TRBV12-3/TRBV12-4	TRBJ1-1	CASRVNPNTEAFF	TGTGCCAGCAGGGTAAACCCGAACACTGAAGCTTTCTTT
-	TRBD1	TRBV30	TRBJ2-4	CACGGQGLTLSYF	TGTGCCTGCGGGGGACAGGGATTAACTCTTTCGTACTTC
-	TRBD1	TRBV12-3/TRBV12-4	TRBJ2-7	CASSRPGQGSYEQYF	TGTGCCAGCAGCCGACCGGGACAGGGGTCCTACGAGCAGTACTTC
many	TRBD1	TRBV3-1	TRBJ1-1	CASSQGGQDTEAFF	TGTGCCAGCAGCCAAGGGGGACAGGACACTGAAGCTTTCTTT
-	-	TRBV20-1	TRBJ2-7	CSADGPRGSYEQYF	TGCAGTGCTGACGGTCCCCGGGGCTCCTACGAGCAGTACTTC
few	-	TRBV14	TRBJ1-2	CASRKTGNYGYTF	TGTGCCAGCCGCAAAACAGGAAACTATGGCTACACCTTC
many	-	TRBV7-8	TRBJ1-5	CASSLAPGPQHF	TGTGCCAGCAGCTTAGCGCCGGGGCCCCAGCATTTT
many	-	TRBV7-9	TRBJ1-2	CASSHRTGSYGYTF	TGTGCCAGCAGCCACCGGACGGGGAGCTATGGCTACACCTTC
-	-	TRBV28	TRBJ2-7	CASTYGTATGTYEQYF	TGTGCCAGCACCTACGGTACGGCGACGGGCACCTACGAGCAGTACTTC
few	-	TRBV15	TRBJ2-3	CATSGYGGPSTDTQYF	TGTGCCACCAGCGGATATGGGGGACCTAGCACAGATACGCAGTATTTT
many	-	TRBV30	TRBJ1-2	CAFRDGYGYTF	TGTGCCTTCCGGGACGGCTATGGCTACACCTTC
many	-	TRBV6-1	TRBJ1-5	CASSEAGGAQQPQHF	TGTGCCAGCAGTGAAGCGGGAGGGGCCCAACAGCCCCAGCATTTT
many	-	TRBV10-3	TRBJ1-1	CAISELHGNTEAFF	TGTGCCATCAGTGAGTTGCACGGGAACACTGAAGCTTTCTTT
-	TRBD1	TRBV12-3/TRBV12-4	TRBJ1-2	CASSLNRGDGYTF	TGTGCCAGCAGTTTGAACAGGGGCGACGGCTACACCTTC
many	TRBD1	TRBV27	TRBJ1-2	CASRPSGQGKGYTF	TGTGCCAGCAGGCCCTCGGGACAGGGGAAGGGCTACACCTTC